The entry below describes one T cell receptor (beta chain). Its target is not known. With a J-beta primer mix and a sample-barcoded 5' primer, a second PCR ran 7 to 11 cycles. TCRdb processed the 5' RACE reads anew with MiXCR; each CDR3 protein has one entry. The sample consists of about 1.4 million distinct CDR3 sequences, around 59% of them appearing once. The record originates from a study of blood T cells in healthy people across ages. General observations from the study: Age showed a roughly linear inverse relationship with TCR beta diversity per million T cells. PBMC samples, being unsorted, prevented any conclusive comparison of naive and antigen-experienced cells. TCR beta diversity tracked closely with naive T cell percentage.

CDR3 length: 13 amino acids. Between the trimmed V and J ends, which lost 0 bases and 4 bases, there was a span of 6 bases. Germline assignment: CDR1 LGHNA and CDR2 YSLEER. Sequences were obtained from blood. The sequence was obtained from a young man in good health. This sequence joins TRBV4-3 and TRBJ2-5; no clear D. Written as DNA, the CDR3 is TGCGCCAGCAGCCAAGATCGTCCAGAGACCCAGTACTTC. It yields the protein CASSQDRPETQYF.